The clone carrying this T cell receptor (beta chain) was observed a few times. The antigen is undetermined. The data derive from a study of T cells in Graves' hyperthyroidism and ophthalmopathy. Subjects with ophthalmopathy showed a Clinical Activity Score no lower than 3, a NOSPECS grade no lower than 4, and a duration shorter than 3 months. General study results and limits: Also found in blood were most expanded thyroid clonotypes above 0.001. The model forecast ophthalmopathy, anticipating it by a median around 6.5 months before onset.

Amplification of TCR beta CDR3 regions was performed using RNA transcripts as template. Using the HTBI primer set, a first-round RT-PCR was run on the TCR CDR3. TCRdb ran MiXCR on the multiplex PCR reads and lists one entry per CDR3 protein. The sample has more than 450,000 distinct CDR3 sequences; less than 20% are singletons. The CDR3 is 16 amino acids. V shed 2 bases and J shed 3 bases, with 16 bases lying between them. In germline, CDR1 is KGHSH, CDR2 LQKENI. The V call is TRBV18, the J call TRBJ2-5; no firm D call. This receptor was taken from a man aged 40-55 years with Graves' ophthalmopathy. The sample comprised blood. CDR3 region: CASSPITGPTEETQYF. The CDR3 DNA is TGTGCCAGCTCACCAATTACCGGTCCCACGGAAGAGACCCAGTACTTC.